Described below is a single TCR beta chain sequence and its context. Other DNA sequences in this specimen translate into the identical CDR3. Each PCR replicate from the sorted subsets contained 200 to 250 ng DNA, which is about 30,000 T cell genomes. Method: immunoSEQ multiplex PCR; TCRdb's copy keeps in-frame clones and lacks some. The repertoire holds roughly 2 million clones, with around 95% as singletons. This sample stems from a study of shared clonotypes between healthy human individuals. The specimen sequenced was naive CD4+ T cells sorted from blood. Described subset: CD45RA+ positively selected. The origin of this receptor is a man aged 18 to 30 in good health.

The chain's CDR3 is CASSPDRATNEKLFF. CDR3 DNA sequence: TGTGCCAGCTCACCTGACAGAGCAACTAATGAAAAACTGTTTTTT. V usage is TRBV18 and J usage is TRBJ1-4; a weak D match, TRBD1 (5 bases). The CDR3 spans 15 residues. V lost 3 bases, J lost 0 bases, and 8 bases lay in between. CDR1 KGHSH and CDR2 LQKENI come from the germline V gene.